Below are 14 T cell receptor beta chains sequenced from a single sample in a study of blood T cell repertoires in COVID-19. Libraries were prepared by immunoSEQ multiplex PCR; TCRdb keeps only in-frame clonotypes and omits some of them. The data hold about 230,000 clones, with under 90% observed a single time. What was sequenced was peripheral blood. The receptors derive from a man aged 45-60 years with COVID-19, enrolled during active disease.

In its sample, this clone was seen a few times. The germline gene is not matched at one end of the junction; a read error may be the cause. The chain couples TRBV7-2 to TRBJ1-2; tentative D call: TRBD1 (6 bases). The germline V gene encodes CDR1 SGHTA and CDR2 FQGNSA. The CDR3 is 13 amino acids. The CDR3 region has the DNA TGTGCCAGCAGCACGAGGGGGAGAACTAGAAACTACTTC. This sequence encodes CASSTRGRTRNYF.

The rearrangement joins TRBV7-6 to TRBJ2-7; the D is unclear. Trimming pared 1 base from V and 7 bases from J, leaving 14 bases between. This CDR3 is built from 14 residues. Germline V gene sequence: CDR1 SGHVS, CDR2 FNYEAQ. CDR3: CASSLDVPPQEQYF. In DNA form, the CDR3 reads TGTGCCAGCAGCTTAGATGTCCCCCCCCAGGAGCAGTACTTC.

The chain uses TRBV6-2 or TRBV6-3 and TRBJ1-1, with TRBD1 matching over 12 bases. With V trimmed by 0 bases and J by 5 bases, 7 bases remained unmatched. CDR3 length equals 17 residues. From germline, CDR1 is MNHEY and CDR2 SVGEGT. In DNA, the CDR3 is TGTGCCAGCAGTTACTCGCGGGACAGGGGGCTTAGGACTGAAGCTTTCTTT. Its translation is CASSYSRDRGLRTEAFF.

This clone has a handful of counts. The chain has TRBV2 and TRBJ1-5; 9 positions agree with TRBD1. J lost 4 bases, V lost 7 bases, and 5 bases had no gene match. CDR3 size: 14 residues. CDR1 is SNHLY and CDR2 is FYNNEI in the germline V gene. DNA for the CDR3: TGTGCCAGCAATGGGGGGACAGGGAATCAGCCCCAGCATTTT. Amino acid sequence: CASNGGTGNQPQHF.

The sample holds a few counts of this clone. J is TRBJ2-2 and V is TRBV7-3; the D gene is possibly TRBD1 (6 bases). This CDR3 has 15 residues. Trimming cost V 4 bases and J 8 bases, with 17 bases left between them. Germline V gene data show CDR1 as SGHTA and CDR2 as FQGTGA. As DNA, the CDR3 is TGTGCCAGCAGCTCCGCCGGGACACCGGGGGGGGAGCTGTTTTTT. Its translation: CASSSAGTPGGELFF.

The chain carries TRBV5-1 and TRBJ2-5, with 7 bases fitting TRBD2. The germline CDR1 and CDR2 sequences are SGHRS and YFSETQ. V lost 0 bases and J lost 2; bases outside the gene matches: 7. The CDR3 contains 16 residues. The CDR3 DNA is TGCGCCAGCAGCTTGGCCACCGGGGGGATACAAGAGACCCAGTACTTC. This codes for CASSLATGGIQETQYF.

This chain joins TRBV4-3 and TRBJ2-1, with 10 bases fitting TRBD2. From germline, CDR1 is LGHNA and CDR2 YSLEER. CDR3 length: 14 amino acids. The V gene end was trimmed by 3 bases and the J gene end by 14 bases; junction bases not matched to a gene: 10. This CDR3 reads CASSQEREGGVEFF. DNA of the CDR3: TGCGCCAGCAGCCAGGAGCGGGAGGGCGGGGTCGAGTTCTTC.

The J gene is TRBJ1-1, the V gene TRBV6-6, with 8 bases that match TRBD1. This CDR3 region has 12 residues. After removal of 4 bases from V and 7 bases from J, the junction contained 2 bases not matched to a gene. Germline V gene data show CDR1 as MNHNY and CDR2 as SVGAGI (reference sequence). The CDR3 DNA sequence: TGTGCCAGCAGTTTCAGGGGGCTTGAAGCTTTCTTT. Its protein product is CASSFRGLEAFF.

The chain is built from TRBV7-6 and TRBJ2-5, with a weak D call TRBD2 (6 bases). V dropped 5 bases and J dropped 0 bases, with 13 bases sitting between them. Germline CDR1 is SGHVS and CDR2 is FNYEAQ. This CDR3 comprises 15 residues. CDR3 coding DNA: TGTGCCAGCAGCCCCACGACTAGACACCAAGAGACCCAGTACTTC. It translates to CASSPTTRHQETQYF.

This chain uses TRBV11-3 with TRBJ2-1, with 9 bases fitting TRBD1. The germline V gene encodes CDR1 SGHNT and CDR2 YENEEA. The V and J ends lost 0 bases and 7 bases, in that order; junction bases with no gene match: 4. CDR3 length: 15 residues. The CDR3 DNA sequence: TGTGCCAGCAGCTTAGAAGGACAGGGGTGGAATGAGCAGTTCTTC. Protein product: CASSLEGQGWNEQFF. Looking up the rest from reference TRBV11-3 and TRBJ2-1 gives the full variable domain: EAGVVQSPRYKIIEKKQPVAFWCNPISGHNTLYWYLQNLGQGPELLIRYENEEAVDDSQLPKDRFSAERLKGVDSTLKIQPAELGDSAVYLCASSLEGQGWNEQFFGPGTRLTVL.

CDR3 sequence reads: CASSYDGVLGYEQYF. DNA for the CDR3: TGTGCCAGCAGTTACGACGGGGTCTTGGGCTACGAGCAGTACTTC. V usage is TRBV6-5 and J usage is TRBJ2-7, with a tentative D call TRBD2 (5 bases). The CDR3 covers 15 residues. Germline V gives CDR1 MNHEY, CDR2 SVGAGI. Trimming left V 2 bases short and J 3 bases short, with 14 bases between.

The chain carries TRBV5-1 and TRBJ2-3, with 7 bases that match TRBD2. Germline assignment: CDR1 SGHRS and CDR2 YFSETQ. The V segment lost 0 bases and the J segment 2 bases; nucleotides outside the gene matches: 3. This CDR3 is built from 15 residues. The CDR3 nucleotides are TGCGCCAGCAGCTTGGCTAGCGGACCCACAGATACGCAGTATTTT. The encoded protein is CASSLASGPTDTQYF.

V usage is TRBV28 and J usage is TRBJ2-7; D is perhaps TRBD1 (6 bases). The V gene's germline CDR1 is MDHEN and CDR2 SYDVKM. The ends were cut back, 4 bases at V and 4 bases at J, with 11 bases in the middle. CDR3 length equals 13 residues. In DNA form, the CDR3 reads TGTGCCAGCAGTTCACAGGGATTTTACGAGCAGTACTTC. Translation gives CASSSQGFYEQYF. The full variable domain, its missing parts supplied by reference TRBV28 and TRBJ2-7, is DVKVTQSSRYLVKRTGEKVFLECVQDMDHENMFWYRQDPGLGLRLIYFSYDVKMKEKGDIPEGYSVSREKKERFSLILESASTNQTSMYLCASSSQGFYEQYFGPGTRLTVT.

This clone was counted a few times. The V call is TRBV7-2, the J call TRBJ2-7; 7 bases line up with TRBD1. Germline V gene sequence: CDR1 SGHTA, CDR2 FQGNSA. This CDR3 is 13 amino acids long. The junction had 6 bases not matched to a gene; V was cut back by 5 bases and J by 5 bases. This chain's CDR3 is CASSAGQANEQYF. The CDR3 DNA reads TGTGCCAGCAGCGCCGGACAGGCAAACGAGCAGTACTTC.